This T cell receptor (beta chain) was observed in a study of T cells in Graves' hyperthyroidism and ophthalmopathy. This clonotype was recorded many times. The source of the PBMCs was 9.5 to 10 ml of fresh peripheral blood. Authors of the study amplified TCR beta CDR3 regions from RNA transcripts. RT-PCR in the first round (using the HTBI primer set) targeted the TCR CDR3. TCRdb called the multiplex PCR reads again in MiXCR, with one record for every CDR3 protein. The table shows hundreds of thousands of distinct CDR3 sequences, with around 20% occurring only once. Per germline, CDR1 MDHEN and CDR2 SYDVKM. V lost 4 bases, J lost 1 base, and 10 bases stayed unmatched. CDR3 size: 18 residues.

The sequencing sample was made of blood. The TCR was taken from a man aged 25-40 years with Graves' ophthalmopathy. The chain recombines TRBV28 with TRBJ2-1; the match to TRBD1 covers 10 bases. Here the CDR3 DNA reads TGTGCCAGCAGTTCAATCCGGGACAGGGGAGGATCCTACAATGAGCAGTTCTTC. This encodes CASSSIRDRGGSYNEQFF.